Following are 10 T cell receptor beta chains from one sample sequenced in a study of blood T cell repertoires in COVID-19. Data came from immunoSEQ multiplex PCR; TCRdb stores just in-frame clones and leaves some out. The sample lists about 140,000 clones, more than 75% occurring once. The sample comprised peripheral blood. The receptor source for this set is a human donor in a cohort sampled during active COVID-19.

V and J are TRBV6-1 and TRBJ1-2, with 9 bases lining up with TRBD1. The CDR3 spans 12 residues. Germline CDR1 MNHNS, CDR2 SASEGT. The J segment lost 8 bases and the V segment lost 9 bases, leaving 7 bases of the junction unmatched. The DNA for the CDR3 is TGTGCCAGTCTACAGGGGGCGGAGGGCTACACCTTC. Translating gives CASLQGAEGYTF.

This clone was detected once. The gene calls are TRBV13 and TRBJ1-4; D is undetermined. This CDR3 contains 14 residues. With 0 bases removed from V and 8 bases from J, the gap between germline ends came to 10 bases. Germline CDR1 is PRHDT and CDR2 is FYEKMQ (reference sequence). This chain's CDR3 is CASSLGPGREKLFF. The CDR3 DNA reads as TGTGCCAGCAGCTTAGGCCCAGGAAGAGAAAAACTGTTTTTT.

CDR3 sequence reads: CASSLQGKNTEAFF. The CDR3, as DNA: TGCGCCAGCAGCTTGCAGGGGAAGAACACTGAAGCTTTCTTT. This chain links TRBV5-1 with TRBJ1-1; TRBD1 might be the D (6 bases). The germline V gene has CDR1 SGHRS and CDR2 YFSETQ. The CDR3 has 14 residues. V was pared by 1 base and J by 1 base, with 8 bases between. The full variable domain, in which reference TRBV5-1 and TRBJ1-1 provide the parts outside the CDR3, is KAGVTQTPRYLIKTRGQQVTLSCSPISGHRSVSWYQQTPGQGLQFLFEYFSETQRNKGNFPGRFSGRQFSNSRSEMNVSTLELGDSALYLCASSLQGKNTEAFFGQGTRLTVV.

This clone was observed once. The genes are TRBV5-1 and TRBJ2-3; 10 positions agree with TRBD2. The CDR3 runs 16 residues. V was pared by 0 bases and J by 4 bases, with 5 bases of the junction left unmatched. Per germline, CDR1 SGHRS and CDR2 YFSETQ. The CDR3 nucleotides read TGCGCCAGCAGCTTGGCTGCTAGCGGGAGTGCAGATACGCAGTATTTT. The encoded protein is CASSLAASGSADTQYF.

The J gene is TRBJ1-2, the V gene TRBV4-1; 10 bases line up with TRBD1. The length of the CDR3 is 15 residues. Per germline, CDR1 MGHRA and CDR2 YSYEKL. The V and J ends lost 1 base and 8 bases, in that order; junction bases with no gene match: 7. The CDR3 reads CASSQGDRGPPGYTF. CDR3 sequence (DNA): TGCGCCAGCAGCCAAGGCGACAGGGGGCCACCGGGCTACACCTTC.

The V and J genes are TRBV10-1 and TRBJ2-1, with D tentatively TRBD2 (6 bases). Germline V gives CDR1 WNHNN, CDR2 SYGVQD (reference sequence). This CDR3 has 15 amino acids. V shed 5 bases and J shed 6 bases, with 17 bases lying between them. CDR3 residues: CASSRLRDGGNEQFF. DNA for the CDR3: TGCGCCAGCAGTCGTTTGCGGGATGGCGGCAATGAGCAGTTCTTC.

The chain combines TRBV21-1 with TRBJ2-3; the table assigns TRBD2, which was not confirmed against the DNA. TRBV21-1 is recorded as a pseudogene. The CDR3 is 12 amino acids. The CDR3 loop reads CARRLPPDTQYF. For the CDR3, the DNA is TGTGCCAGAAGACTACCTCCAGATACGCAGTATTTT.

This sequence joins TRBV18 and TRBJ1-1; the D gene is possibly TRBD1 (6 bases). From germline, CDR1 is KGHSH and CDR2 LQKENI. The CDR3 sequence is 13 residues long. Deletions cut 10 bases from V and 1 base from J, with 13 bases between. CDR3 in amino acids: CATEQGKNTEAFF. The CDR3 DNA reads TGTGCCACCGAACAGGGTAAGAACACTGAAGCTTTCTTT.

This chain links TRBV18 with TRBJ1-1; weak D call: TRBD1 (5 bases). Per germline, CDR1 KGHSH and CDR2 LQKENI. V lost 2 bases and J lost 0, with 7 bases in between. The CDR3 is 14 amino acids. The CDR3 bases are TGTGCCAGCTCACCAGGGGCTCTGAACACTGAAGCTTTCTTT. Protein sequence: CASSPGALNTEAFF.

The chain combines TRBV18 with TRBJ2-5; 9 positions match TRBD2. The CDR3 has 16 residues. V shed 1 base and J 1 base; nucleotides not matched to a gene: 4. Germline V CDR1 and CDR2: KGHSH, LQKENI. The CDR3 DNA reads as TGTGCCAGCTCACCACGTAGCGGGGGCCCCCAAGAGACCCAGTACTTC. This gives the protein CASSPRSGGPQETQYF. The complete variable domain, with remaining parts taken from reference TRBV18 and TRBJ2-5, reads NAGVMQNPRHLVRRRGQEARLRCSPMKGHSHVYWYRQLPEEGLKFMVYLQKENIIDESGMPKERFSAEFPKEGPSILRIQQVVRGDSAAYFCASSPRSGGPQETQYFGPGTRLLVL.